This TCR beta chain was identified in a study of cytomegalovirus exposure and HLA in healthy donors. Donors were drawn from the approximately 120-subject validation cohort, separate from the roughly 610-subject first cohort. This CDR3 has 15 residues. Germline CDR1 and CDR2: SNHLY and FYNNEI. Trimming took 6 bases from V and 5 from J, leaving 20 bases between them. Profiling relied on immunoSEQ multiplex PCR, and the TCRdb table lists in-frame clones only, not all of them. The table lists roughly 70,000 clones, around 90% of them singletons. The sequence derives from a woman younger than 30 in good health and CMV-seropositive. The sequenced material came from PBMCs. This chain joins TRBV2 and TRBJ2-7; perhaps TRBD2 as D (6 bases). The CDR3 DNA reads as TGTGCCAGCAGGCCGGGACTGGGATCATACCACGAGCAGTACTTC. Residues: CASRPGLGSYHEQYF.